The entry that follows covers one TCR beta chain sequence. Unique molecular identifiers tagged the TCRbeta library. TCRdb analysed the PCR reads with MiXCR anew, one entry per CDR3 protein. The data hold some 400,000 distinct CDR3 sequences, with about a fifth observed a single time. The entry originates in a study of T-cell reconstitution after alpha-beta-depleted transplantation in children. CDR1 and CDR2 from the germline V gene are MDHEN and SYDVKM. This CDR3 comprises 16 residues. Trimming took 1 base from V and 3 from J; bases not matched to a gene: 6. The chain recombines TRBV28 with TRBJ2-1; the match to TRBD1 covers 7 bases. The receptor comes from a human donor who donated a stem cell graft to a child with acute myeloid leukemia. Material: PBMCs from the stem cell graft donor, obtained from the stem cell graft. The CDR3 nucleotides read TGTGCCAGCAGTTTATACAGACAGGGATACTACAATGAGCAGTTCTTC. Translated, it gives CASSLYRQGYYNEQFF.